This T cell receptor (beta chain) was recorded in a study of OX40 agonist ivuxolimab in advanced cancers. Libraries were prepared by immunoSEQ multiplex PCR; TCRdb keeps only in-frame clonotypes and omits some of them. Here the sample spans tens of thousands of clones, around 93% being singletons. The CDR3 totals 15 residues. CDR1 is SEHNR and CDR2 is FQNEAQ in the germline V gene (reference sequence). The trim removed 5 bases at V and 4 bases at J, leaving 3 bases unmatched. Comment on this clone: Its specificity is unknown.

Study results and caveats: In the 0.1 to 3.0 mg/kg range, CD4+ and CD8+ blood T cells had expanded clonally by week 6.

This clonotype was sampled from an adult with an advanced solid tumor such as melanoma, head and neck, liver or kidney cancer. The material was CD4+ or CD8+ T cells sorted from blood, obtained in a trial of the OX40 agonist ivuxolimab. V gene TRBV7-9 combines with J gene TRBJ2-1; 12 bases align to TRBD2. CDR3 in DNA: TGTGCCAGCAGCCCTACTAGCGGGGGGTACAATGAGCAGTTCTTC. This codes for CASSPTSGGYNEQFF.